The 18 T cell receptor beta chains below come from one sample, sequenced in a study of cytomegalovirus exposure and HLA in healthy donors. A multiplex PCR was run with 60 Vbeta primers and 13 Jbeta primers. Profiled with immunoSEQ multiplex PCR; TCRdb holds only in-frame clones, not every one. The sample records about 170,000 clones, roughly 83% being singletons. The sequencing input was PBMCs. All receptors derive from a woman aged 50 to 60 in good health and CMV-seronegative.

The chain joins TRBV7-2 to TRBJ2-5; 7 positions agree with TRBD2. The end of the DNA is better explained by TRBJ2-7, so the J call may be wrong. The CDR3 length is 17 residues. Germline CDR1 is SGHTA and CDR2 is FQGNSA. The CDR3 loop is CASSLGRAGRGAYEQYF. The CDR3 bases are TGTGCCAGCAGCCTGGGGAGAGCGGGACGGGGGGCCTACGAGCAGTACTTC.

In nucleotides, the CDR3 is TGTGCCAGCAGGGGGACAGGGGAGGACTATGGCTACACCTTC. Amino acids: CASRGTGEDYGYTF. The chain links TRBV28 to TRBJ1-2, with 10 nucleotides matching TRBD1. Germline CDR1 is MDHEN and CDR2 is SYDVKM. The CDR3 sequence is 14 residues long. V gave up 6 bases and J gave up 3 bases; unmatched junction bases: 4.

There are a few counts of this clone. The rearrangement links TRBV5-4 to TRBJ2-7; weak D call: TRBD2 (6 bases). The length of the CDR3 is 15 residues. The germline CDR1 and CDR2 sequences are SGHNT and YYREEE (reference sequence). The V end was cut by 0 bases, the J end by 0 bases, with 10 bases between. The CDR3 loop reads CASSLEAGSSYEQYF. CDR3 bases: TGTGCCAGCAGCTTGGAGGCGGGAAGCTCCTACGAGCAGTACTTC.

This sequence joins TRBV23-1 and TRBJ1-5, with 7 bases matching TRBD1. TRBV23-1 is classed as an ORF, of uncertain function. Trimming took 0 bases from V and 4 from J; bases not matched to a gene: 30. CDR3 length: 24 amino acids. Written as DNA, the CDR3 is TGCGCCAGCAGTCAATCCCCTGCCGGGACAGAGCGACATCCCCGCCCAGACAAAAATCAGCCCCAGCATTTT. Translated, it gives CASSQSPAGTERHPRPDKNQPQHF.

The chain uses TRBV2 and TRBJ2-5, with TRBD2 matching over 7 bases. V lost 5 bases and J lost 10; bases outside the gene matches: 13. The CDR3 has 14 residues. CDR1 is SNHLY, CDR2 FYNNEI, per germline. The CDR3 region has the DNA TGTGCCAGCAGTCTCACGGGGGGACCTCAGTACCAGTACTTC. Its protein product is CASSLTGGPQYQYF.

The V and J genes are TRBV7-2 and TRBJ1-2, with D uncertain. CDR1 is SGHTA and CDR2 is FQGNSA in the germline V gene. The V gene lost 1 base and the J gene lost 5 bases, with 14 bases spanning the gap. CDR3 size: 15 residues. CDR3 in DNA: TGTGCCAGCAGCTTAGACAGTTATGTGGGTTATGGCTACACCTTC. It yields the protein CASSLDSYVGYGYTF. Full variable domain (rest looked up from reference TRBV7-2 and TRBJ1-2): GAGVSQSPSNKVTEKGKDVELRCDPISGHTALYWYRQSLGQGLEFLIYFQGNSAPDKSGLPSDRFSAERTGGSVSTLTIQRTQQEDSAVYLCASSLDSYVGYGYTFGSGTRLTVV.

This clone was counted once. The chain is built from TRBV5-1 and TRBJ1-4; 7 bases align to TRBD1. Germline V gene sequence: CDR1 SGHRS, CDR2 YFSETQ. The CDR3 extends over 15 amino acids. Trimming took 3 bases from V and 4 from J; bases not matched to a gene: 6. The CDR3 spells CASSSYRGFNEKLFF. The CDR3 DNA sequence: TGCGCCAGCAGCTCGTACAGGGGTTTTAATGAAAAACTGTTTTTT.

This chain joins TRBV5-1 and TRBJ1-1; a weak D match, TRBD1 (5 bases). Trimming left V 3 bases short and J 5 bases short, with 14 bases between. Germline lookup yields CDR1 SGHRS and CDR2 YFSETQ. The CDR3 runs to 14 residues. The CDR3 DNA reads TGCGCCAGCAGCTCGGGGGTGGCGAGTACTGAAGCTTTCTTT. Its protein product is CASSSGVASTEAFF.

This clone turned up a few times. The chain joins TRBV2 to TRBJ2-5; perhaps TRBD2 as D (5 bases). The CDR3 runs to 13 residues. Germline CDR1 SNHLY, CDR2 FYNNEI. V lost 3 bases to trimming and J lost 8 bases, with 13 bases between them. In nucleotides, the CDR3 is TGTGCCAGCAGTGACGGTTCAAGCGGTACCCAGTACTTC. It is translated as CASSDGSSGTQYF. The whole variable domain, remainder taken from reference TRBV2 and TRBJ2-5, is EPEVTQTPSHQVTQMGQEVILRCVPISNHLYFYWYRQILGQKVEFLVSFYNNEISEKSEIFDDQFSVERPDGSNFTLKIRSTKLEDSAMYFCASSDGSSGTQYFGPGTRLLVL.

The rearrangement joins TRBV7-2 to TRBJ1-5; D might be TRBD1 (5 bases). The CDR3 is 12 amino acids. The V gene lost 1 base and the J gene lost 15 bases, with 13 bases spanning the gap. CDR1 and CDR2 from the germline V gene are SGHTA and FQGNSA. CDR3 sequence (DNA): TGTGCCAGCAGCTTAGATAGACAGATTTTGCATTTT. Protein product: CASSLDRQILHF.

The V and J genes are TRBV28 and TRBJ2-5, with D possibly matching TRBD2 (5 bases). The CDR3 loop spans 14 amino acids. Germline CDR1 MDHEN, CDR2 SYDVKM. Trimming pared 3 bases from V and 1 base from J, leaving 9 bases between. Here the CDR3 DNA reads TGTGCCAGCAGTTTGCAGGCGGGCCAAGAGACCCAGTACTTC. Amino acids: CASSLQAGQETQYF.

The chain uses TRBV5-8 and TRBJ1-6; TRBD1 matches at 9 bases. The junction had 10 bases not matched to a gene; V was cut back by 5 bases and J by 10 bases. CDR3 length equals 15 residues. CDR1 is SGHTS, CDR2 YDEGEE, per germline. CDR3 in DNA: TGTGCCAGCAGTGCTCCGGGACAGGGATACTCACCCCTCCACTTT. Translating it yields CASSAPGQGYSPLHF.

The CDR3 bases are TGTGCCAGCTACTCTAGACAGGGGTCCCATGAGCAGTTCTTC. It encodes CASYSRQGSHEQFF. The chain carries TRBV5-6 and TRBJ2-1; TRBD1 aligns across 8 bases. CDR3 size: 14 residues. V shed 7 bases, J shed 8 bases, and the junction held 11 bases outside the gene matches. Per germline, CDR1 SGHDT and CDR2 YYEEEE.

The V call is TRBV30, the J call TRBJ1-1; a possible D gene is TRBD1 (6 bases). V lost 2 bases and J 6 bases, leaving 13 bases between the germline ends. CDR1 and CDR2 (germline): GTSNPN, SVGIG (reference sequence). The CDR3 has 13 amino acids. CDR3 nucleotides: TGTGCCTGGAGTCACCAGGGGCGGCCTGAAGCTTTCTTT. This encodes CAWSHQGRPEAFF.

V usage is TRBV15 and J usage is TRBJ1-4; 7 bases agree with TRBD1. Germline values: CDR1 LNHNV, CDR2 YYDKDF (reference sequence). The junction had 4 bases not matched to a gene; V was cut back by 1 base and J by 2 bases. The CDR3 is 16 amino acids. DNA for the CDR3: TGTGCCACCAGCAGAGGGCCGACAGGGACTAATGAAAAACTGTTTTTT. Protein product: CATSRGPTGTNEKLFF.

The V gene is TRBV15, the J gene TRBJ1-6; no definite D call. The CDR3 totals 15 residues. V shed 2 bases and J shed 9 bases, with 14 bases lying between them. Germline CDR1 and CDR2: LNHNV and YYDKDF (reference sequence). The CDR3 reads CATSRLRWRVSPLHF. CDR3 nucleotides: TGTGCCACCAGCAGACTTCGTTGGAGGGTTTCACCCCTCCACTTT.

The V and J genes are TRBV7-3 and TRBJ2-6, with D tentatively TRBD2 (7 bases). Germline lookup yields CDR1 SGHTA and CDR2 FQGTGA. CDR3 size: 19 residues. The V end was cut by 5 bases, the J end by 0 bases, with 20 bases between. The CDR3 loop is CASSPGGGGAHSGANVLTF. CDR3 coding DNA: TGTGCCAGCAGCCCCGGCGGAGGGGGGGCCCACTCTGGGGCCAACGTCCTGACTTTC. Filled out from reference TRBV7-3 and TRBJ2-6, the complete variable domain reads GAGVSQTPSNKVTEKGKYVELRCDPISGHTALYWYRQSLGQGPEFLIYFQGTGAADDSGLPNDRFFAVRPEGSVSTLKIQRTERGDSAVYLCASSPGGGGAHSGANVLTFGAGSRLTVL.

J is TRBJ2-4 and V is TRBV5-6; maybe TRBD1 (5 bases). Trimming stripped 4 bases from V and 0 bases from J, with 8 bases between. Looked up from germline, CDR1 is SGHDT and CDR2 is YYEEEE. This CDR3 has 14 amino acids. CDR3 sequence reads: CASSMTVAKNIQYF. CDR3 in DNA: TGTGCCAGCAGCATGACAGTAGCCAAAAACATTCAGTACTTC.